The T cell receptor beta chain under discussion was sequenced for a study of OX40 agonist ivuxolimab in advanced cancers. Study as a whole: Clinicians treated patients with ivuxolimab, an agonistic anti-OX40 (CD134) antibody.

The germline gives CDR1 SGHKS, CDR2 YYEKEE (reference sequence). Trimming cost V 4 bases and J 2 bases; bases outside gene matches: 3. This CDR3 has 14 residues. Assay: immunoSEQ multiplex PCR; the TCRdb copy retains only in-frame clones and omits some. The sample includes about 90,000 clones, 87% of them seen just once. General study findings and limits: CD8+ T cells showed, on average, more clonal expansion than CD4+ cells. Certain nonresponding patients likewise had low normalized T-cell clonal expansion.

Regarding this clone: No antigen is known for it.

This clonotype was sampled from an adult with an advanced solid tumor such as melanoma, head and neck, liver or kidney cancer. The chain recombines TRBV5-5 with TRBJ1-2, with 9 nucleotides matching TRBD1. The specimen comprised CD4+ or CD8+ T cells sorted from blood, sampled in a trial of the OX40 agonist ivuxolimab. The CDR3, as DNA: TGTGCCAGCAGCCGGGACAGGGAAAACTATGGCTACACCTTC. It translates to CASSRDRENYGYTF.